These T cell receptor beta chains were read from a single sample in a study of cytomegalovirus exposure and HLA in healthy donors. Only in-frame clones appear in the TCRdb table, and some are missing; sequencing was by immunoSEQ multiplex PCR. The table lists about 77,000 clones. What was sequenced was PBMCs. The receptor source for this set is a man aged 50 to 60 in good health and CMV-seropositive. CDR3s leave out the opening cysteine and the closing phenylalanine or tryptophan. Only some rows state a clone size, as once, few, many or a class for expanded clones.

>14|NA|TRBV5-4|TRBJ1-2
ASSLRRGASNYGYT
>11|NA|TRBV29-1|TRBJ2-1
SVGGALYNEQF
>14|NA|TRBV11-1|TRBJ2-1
ASTPMASGGHNEQF
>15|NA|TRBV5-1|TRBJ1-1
ASSLVRQGAWGTEAF
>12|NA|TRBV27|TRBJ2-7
ASSLGQSSYEQY
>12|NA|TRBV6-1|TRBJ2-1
ASASGRAINEQF
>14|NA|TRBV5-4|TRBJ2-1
ASSLRQANSYNEQF
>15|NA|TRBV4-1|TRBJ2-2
ASSQGAAGANTGELF
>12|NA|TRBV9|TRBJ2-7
ASSVTGRPYEQY
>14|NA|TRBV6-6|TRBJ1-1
ASSGWTGVLNTEAF
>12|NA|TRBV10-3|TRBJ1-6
AISEDRADSPLH
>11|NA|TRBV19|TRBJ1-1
ASSRGGAGKAF
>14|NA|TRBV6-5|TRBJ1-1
ASSYSLITGGKGSF
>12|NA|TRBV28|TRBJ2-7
ASSLRRASYEQY
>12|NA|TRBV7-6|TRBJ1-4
ASSLVSRGEKLF
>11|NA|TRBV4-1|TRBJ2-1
ASSQDPHNEQF
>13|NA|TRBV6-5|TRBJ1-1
ASSPTLLGATEAF
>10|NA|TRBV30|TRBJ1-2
AWSPGQGTRT
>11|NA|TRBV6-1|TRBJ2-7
ASSEAPRNEQY
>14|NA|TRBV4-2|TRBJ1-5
ASSPVTTGSNQPQH
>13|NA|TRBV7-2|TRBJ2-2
ASSLAPGLAGELF
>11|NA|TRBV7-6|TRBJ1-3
ASSLVTGNTIY
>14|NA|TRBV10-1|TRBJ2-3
ASSRGPNYYTDTQY
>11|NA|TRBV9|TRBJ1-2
ASSGAVREGYT
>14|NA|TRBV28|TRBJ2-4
ASSSGQMLAKNIQY
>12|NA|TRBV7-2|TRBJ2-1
ASSMGRGGLEQF
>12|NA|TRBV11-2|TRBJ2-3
ASSSRGEGDTQY
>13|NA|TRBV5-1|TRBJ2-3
ASSYRDRGPDTQY
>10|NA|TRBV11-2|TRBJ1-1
ASSPGEVEAF
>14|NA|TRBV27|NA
ASSLRPRDRGAEQY
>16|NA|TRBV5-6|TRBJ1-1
ASSLGIPSRGRIAEAF
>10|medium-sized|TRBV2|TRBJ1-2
ASSERGNGYT
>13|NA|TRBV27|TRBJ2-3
ASSQEWLAGDTQY
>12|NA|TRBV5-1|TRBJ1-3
ASSFGQGENTIY
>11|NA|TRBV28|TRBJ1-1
ASRGQGALRAF
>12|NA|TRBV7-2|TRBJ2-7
ASSFPWTRNEQY
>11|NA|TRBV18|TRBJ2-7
ASSLGRDNEQY
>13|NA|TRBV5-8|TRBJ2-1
ASSRDGSGGGWQF
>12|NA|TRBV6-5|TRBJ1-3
ASSYRGSGNTIY
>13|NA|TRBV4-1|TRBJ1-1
ASSPGEAPTGEAF
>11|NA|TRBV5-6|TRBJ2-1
ASSWGQGNEQF
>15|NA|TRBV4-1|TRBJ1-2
ASSQGPQGEGFYGYT
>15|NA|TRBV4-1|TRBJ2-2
ASSQAPGAQGSGELF
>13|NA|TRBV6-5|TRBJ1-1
ASSRTRPYDTEAF
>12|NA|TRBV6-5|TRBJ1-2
ASSSGTGVGGYT
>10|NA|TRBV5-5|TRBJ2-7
ATRQGSGEQY
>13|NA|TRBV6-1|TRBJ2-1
ASSDLAGAYNEQF
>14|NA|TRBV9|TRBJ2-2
ASSSPGRGGTGELF
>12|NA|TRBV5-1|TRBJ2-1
ASKWGLGSSEQF
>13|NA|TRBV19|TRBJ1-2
ASSTHSKGRDGYT
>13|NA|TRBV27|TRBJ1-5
ASKPGGTGNQPQH
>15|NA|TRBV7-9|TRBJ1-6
ASSWRGGSSYNSPLH